The 27 T cell receptor beta chains listed next were all sequenced from one sample in a study of OX40 agonist ivuxolimab in advanced cancers. Profiling relied on immunoSEQ multiplex PCR, and the TCRdb table lists in-frame clones only, not all of them. The sample contains tens of thousands of clones, about 86% of which appear only once. The source material was CD4+ or CD8+ T cells sorted from blood, sampled in a trial of the OX40 agonist ivuxolimab. The receptor source for this set is an adult with an advanced solid tumor such as melanoma, head and neck, liver or kidney cancer.

This sequence joins TRBV5-1 and TRBJ2-5; D uncertain. The CDR3 runs to 14 residues. V gave up 4 bases and J gave up 2 bases, with 12 bases separating them. Germline CDR1 reads SGHRS; CDR2 reads YFSETQ. The CDR3 DNA follows: TGCGCCAGCAGCCCCCTGGGAACACAAGAGACCCAGTACTTC. Its protein is CASSPLGTQETQYF.

The gene calls are TRBV2 and TRBJ1-2, with unresolved D. The CDR3 contains 12 residues. Trimming left V 6 bases short and J 4 bases short, with 9 bases between. Germline CDR1 is SNHLY and CDR2 is FYNNEI. CDR3 nucleotide sequence: TGTGCCAGCAGCGAGAGGTTCTATGGCTACACCTTC. It translates to CASSERFYGYTF.

This clone is a singleton in its sample. The chain links TRBV5-1 to TRBJ1-1; 7 nucleotides align to TRBD1. Trimming at V came to 3 bases and at J to 2 bases, leaving 7 bases not matched to a gene. Looked up from germline, CDR1 is SGHRS and CDR2 is YFSETQ. This CDR3 contains 15 residues. The CDR3 protein is CASSYVGTANTEAFF. CDR3 DNA: TGCGCCAGCAGCTACGTCGGGACAGCCAACACTGAAGCTTTCTTT.

This clone has a handful of counts. The chain joins TRBV6-6 to TRBJ1-2, with TRBD1 as a possible D gene (6 bases). CDR3 length equals 15 residues. V gave up 2 bases and J gave up 8 bases, with 18 bases separating them. Germline CDR1 and CDR2: MNHNY and SVGAGI (reference sequence). The CDR3, as DNA: TGTGCCAGCAGTTACGGGGGGGCTTTTTCCTCCGGCTACACCTTC. Protein: CASSYGGAFSSGYTF.

The chain joins TRBV30 to TRBJ1-2, with D perhaps TRBD1 (5 bases). The ends were cut back, 0 bases at V and 2 bases at J, with 10 bases in the middle. Germline values: CDR1 GTSNPN, CDR2 SVGIG (reference sequence). The CDR3 loop spans 14 amino acids. This CDR3 reads CAWSVYGTNYGYTF. As DNA, the CDR3 is TGTGCCTGGAGTGTTTACGGGACGAACTATGGCTACACCTTC.

The gene calls are TRBV14 and TRBJ2-7; no reliable D call. The CDR3 has 13 residues. The germline CDR1 and CDR2 sequences are SGHDN and FVKESK. The V end was cut by 0 bases, the J end by 3 bases, with 6 bases between. The CDR3 sequence is CASSQDRVYEQYF. The CDR3, as DNA: TGTGCCAGCAGCCAAGACAGAGTCTACGAGCAGTACTTC.

V usage is TRBV5-6 and J usage is TRBJ1-4; D is unresolved. The CDR3 length is 14 residues. Per germline, CDR1 SGHDT and CDR2 YYEEEE. The V end lost 3 bases, the J end lost 8 bases, and 14 bases lay between the germline ends. CDR3 DNA sequence: TGTGCCAGCAGCTCGGACCCCTCGGGAGAAAAACTGTTTTTT. The encoded protein is CASSSDPSGEKLFF.

This sequence joins TRBV6-5 and TRBJ1-1, with D possibly TRBD1 on 6 matching bases. Germline V CDR1 and CDR2: MNHEY, SVGAGI. Between the trimmed V and J ends, which lost 4 bases and 5 bases, there was a span of 20 bases. This CDR3 contains 16 residues. CDR3 amino acids: CASSSPGRGGGTEAFF. CDR3 sequence (DNA): TGTGCCAGCAGTTCCCCAGGGAGGGGAGGGGGTACTGAAGCTTTCTTT.

The rearrangement joins TRBV18 to TRBJ2-7; D tentatively fits TRBD1 or TRBD2 (5 bases each). The CDR3 is made up of 16 amino acids. V gave up 0 bases and J gave up 0 bases, with 12 bases separating them. CDR1 and CDR2 from the germline V gene are KGHSH and LQKENI. The CDR3: CASSPPDWGSSYEQYF. The CDR3 DNA reads TGTGCCAGCTCACCACCGGACTGGGGGAGCTCCTACGAGCAGTACTTC.

V gene TRBV7-3 combines with J gene TRBJ2-5; D possibly corresponds to TRBD2 (6 bases). This CDR3 region has 14 residues. The V gene lost 1 base and the J gene lost 5 bases, with 11 bases spanning the gap. Germline CDR1 SGHTA, CDR2 FQGTGA. The CDR3, as DNA: TGTGCCAGCAGCTTAATGGGGGGTCGGGAGACCCAGTACTTC. As protein: CASSLMGGRETQYF.

The rearrangement uses TRBV27 and TRBJ2-5, with a tentative D call TRBD2 (5 bases). This CDR3 region has 15 residues. The germline V and J ends were trimmed by 6 bases and 1 base, with 15 bases remaining between them. Germline lookup yields CDR1 MNHEY and CDR2 SMNVEV (reference sequence). CDR3 nucleotides: TGTGCCAGCAGACGATCCACCCGGGGCCAAGAGACCCAGTACTTC. Protein sequence: CASRRSTRGQETQYF.

The gene calls are TRBV4-1 and TRBJ2-1, with D unclear. CDR1 MGHRA and CDR2 YSYEKL come from the germline V gene. Trimming left V 1 base short and J 10 bases short, with 8 bases between. This CDR3 has 12 residues. CDR3 in DNA: TGCGCCAGCAGCCAAGGTCATAGAGAGCAGTTCTTC. Encoded protein: CASSQGHREQFF.

The sample holds a few counts of this clone. This chain links TRBV5-8 with TRBJ1-2; 10 nucleotides line up with TRBD1. Germline CDR1 and CDR2: SGHTS and YDEGEE. The ends lost 7 bases at V and 3 bases at J; junction bases unmatched: 6. This CDR3 is 14 amino acids long. DNA of the CDR3: TGTGCCAGCCGACAGGGGGCAGATTACTATGGCTACACCTTC. Residues: CASRQGADYYGYTF.

The chain couples TRBV7-9 to TRBJ1-2; D gene uncertain. V lost 6 bases and J lost 3, with 8 bases in between. Germline V gene sequence: CDR1 SEHNR, CDR2 FQNEAQ (reference sequence). The length of the CDR3 is 12 residues. The DNA of the CDR3 is TGTGCCAGCAGTAGTTTACACTATGGCTACACCTTC. It yields the protein CASSSLHYGYTF. Supplemented by reference TRBV7-9 and TRBJ1-2, the full variable domain reads DTGVSQNPRHKITKRGQNVTFRCDPISEHNRLYWYRQTLGQGPEFLTYFQNEAQLEKSRLLSDRFSAERPKGSFSTLEIQRTEQGDSAMYLCASSSLHYGYTFGSGTRLTVV.

The chain links TRBV11-3 to TRBJ2-7; 7 positions agree with TRBD1. Germline CDR1 is SGHNT and CDR2 is YENEEA. The CDR3 is 12 residues long. V lost 8 bases and J lost 5; bases outside the gene matches: 6. DNA for the CDR3: TGTGCCAGCGGGTTTACAGGGGACGAGCAGTACTTC. It yields the protein CASGFTGDEQYF.

The chain combines TRBV5-1 with TRBJ2-5; the match to TRBD2 covers 14 bases. Germline loops: CDR1 SGHRS, CDR2 YFSETQ. With 4 bases clipped from V and 5 bases from J, the junction kept 7 bases outside the gene matches. This CDR3 has 16 amino acids. CDR3 protein: CASSTGLAGVAETQYF. The CDR3 coding sequence is TGCGCCAGCAGCACGGGACTAGCGGGAGTGGCGGAGACCCAGTACTTC.

V and J are TRBV5-1 and TRBJ1-1; D is unresolved. Between the trimmed V and J ends, which lost 3 bases and 0 bases, there was a span of 6 bases. Germline values: CDR1 SGHRS, CDR2 YFSETQ. This CDR3 contains 13 residues. The CDR3 sequence: CASSWALNTEAFF. CDR3 DNA sequence: TGCGCCAGCAGCTGGGCACTGAACACTGAAGCTTTCTTT.

J is TRBJ1-1 and V is TRBV2, with 7 nucleotides matching TRBD1. Germline CDR1 and CDR2: SNHLY and FYNNEI. The junction had 6 bases not matched to a gene; V was cut back by 9 bases and J by 5 bases. This CDR3 spans 12 amino acids. The CDR3 DNA reads as TGTGCCAGTTTACAGGGGCAAACTGAAGCTTTCTTT. It codes for CASLQGQTEAFF.

This chain links TRBV10-1 with TRBJ2-3; no definite D call. V gave up 6 bases and J gave up 1 base, with 2 bases separating them. The germline V gene encodes CDR1 WNHNN and CDR2 SYGVQD (reference sequence). The CDR3 length is 11 residues. The CDR3 is CASRGTDTQYF. CDR3 nucleotides: TGCGCCAGCAGGGGCACAGATACGCAGTATTTT.

This clone was counted once. The chain carries TRBV6-1 and TRBJ2-3; TRBD1 aligns across 7 bases. The CDR3 totals 13 residues. The junction had 5 bases not matched to a gene; V was cut back by 9 bases and J by 2 bases. Germline V gene sequence: CDR1 MNHNS, CDR2 SASEGT. This CDR3 is CASHRGATDTQYF. CDR3 DNA: TGTGCCAGTCACAGGGGTGCCACAGATACGCAGTATTTT.

The chain employs TRBV19 and TRBJ1-5, with D unclear. CDR3 length: 16 residues. The ends were cut back, 3 bases at V and 4 bases at J, with 16 bases in the middle. CDR1 and CDR2 from the germline V gene are LNHDA and SQIVND (reference sequence). CDR3 region: CASSMAWGTANQPQHF. The CDR3 bases are TGTGCCAGTAGTATGGCGTGGGGAACAGCTAATCAGCCCCAGCATTTT.

The J gene is TRBJ2-1, the V gene TRBV6-6; 13 nucleotides agree with TRBD2. Germline V lookup: CDR1 MNHNY, CDR2 SVGAGI (reference sequence). Trimming removed 6 bases from V and 6 bases from J; junction bases left unmatched: 8. The CDR3 is made up of 16 amino acids. The CDR3 sequence is CASRGPGTSGVNEQFF. CDR3 DNA sequence: TGTGCCAGCAGAGGACCCGGGACTAGCGGGGTCAATGAGCAGTTCTTC.

This chain uses TRBV12-5 with TRBJ2-1, with TRBD2 matching over 11 bases. The CDR3 sequence is 14 residues long. Germline assignment: CDR1 LGHNT and CDR2 FRNRAP. V gave up 6 bases and J gave up 7 bases; unmatched junction bases: 5. The CDR3 bases are TGTGCTAGTGGAATAGCGGGAGGGCCTAATGAGCAGTTCTTC. Protein product: CASGIAGGPNEQFF.

The chain couples TRBV14 to TRBJ2-7; TRBD1 aligns across 10 bases. In germline, CDR1 is SGHDN, CDR2 FVKESK. The CDR3 totals 15 residues. The V segment lost 4 bases and the J segment 1 base; nucleotides outside the gene matches: 4. The CDR3, as DNA: TGTGCCAGCAGCCGACAGGGGGCCCTTTCCTACGAGCAGTACTTC. Its translation is CASSRQGALSYEQYF. Full variable domain (missing parts from reference TRBV14 and TRBJ2-7): EAGVTQFPSHSVIEKGQTVTLRCDPISGHDNLYWYRRVMGKEIKFLLHFVKESKQDESGMPNNRFLAERTGGTYSTLKVQPAELEDSGVYFCASSRQGALSYEQYFGPGTRLTVT.

V usage is TRBV9 and J usage is TRBJ2-3; D might be TRBD1 (6 bases). The CDR3 sequence is 18 residues long. The germline V gene has CDR1 SGDLS and CDR2 YYNGEE. The V and J ends lost 1 base and 0 bases respectively, with 18 bases between them. The CDR3 reads CASSVIGGGSVSTDTQYF. The CDR3 DNA reads as TGTGCCAGCAGCGTAATAGGGGGTGGTAGCGTAAGCACAGATACGCAGTATTTT.

Note on this clone: Other DNA sequences in this specimen translate into the identical CDR3. This sequence joins TRBV4-3 and TRBJ1-2; no firm D call. This CDR3 is 15 amino acids long. In germline, CDR1 is LGHNA, CDR2 YSLEER. V shed 0 bases and J shed 3 bases, with 11 bases lying between them. The CDR3 coding sequence is TGCGCCAGCAGCCAAGACATTCGGCCTGACTATGGCTACACCTTC. Residues: CASSQDIRPDYGYTF.

J is TRBJ2-6 and V is TRBV27, with TRBD1 matching 9 bases. V gave up 5 bases and J gave up 0 bases; unmatched junction bases: 8. Germline-derived CDR1 and CDR2 are MNHEY and SMNVEV (reference sequence). This CDR3 is built from 18 residues. The CDR3 here is CASSPTTGGISGANVLTF. For the CDR3, the DNA is TGTGCCAGCAGTCCAACGACAGGGGGGATCTCTGGGGCCAACGTCCTGACTTTC.